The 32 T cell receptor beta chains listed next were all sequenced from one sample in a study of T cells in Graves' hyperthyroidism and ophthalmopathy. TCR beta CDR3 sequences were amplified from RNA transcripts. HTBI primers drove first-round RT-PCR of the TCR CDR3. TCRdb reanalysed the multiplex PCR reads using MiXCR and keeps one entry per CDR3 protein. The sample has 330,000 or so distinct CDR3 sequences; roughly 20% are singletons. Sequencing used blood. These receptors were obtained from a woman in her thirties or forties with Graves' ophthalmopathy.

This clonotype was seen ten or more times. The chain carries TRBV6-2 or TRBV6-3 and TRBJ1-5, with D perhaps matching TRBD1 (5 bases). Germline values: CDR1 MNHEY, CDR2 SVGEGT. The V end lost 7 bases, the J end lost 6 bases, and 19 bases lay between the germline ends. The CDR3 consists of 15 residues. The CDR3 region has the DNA TGTGCCAGCACCTCCGACAGAGGGAAGGGTCAGCCCCAGCATTTT. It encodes CASTSDRGKGQPQHF.

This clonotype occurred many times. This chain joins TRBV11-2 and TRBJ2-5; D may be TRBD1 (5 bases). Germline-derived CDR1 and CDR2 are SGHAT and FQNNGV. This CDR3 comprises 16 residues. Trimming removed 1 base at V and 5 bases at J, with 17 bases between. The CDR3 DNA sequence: TGTGCCAGCAGCTTAGGTGTCAGGGCGAATTCGGAGACCCAGTACTTC. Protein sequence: CASSLGVRANSETQYF.

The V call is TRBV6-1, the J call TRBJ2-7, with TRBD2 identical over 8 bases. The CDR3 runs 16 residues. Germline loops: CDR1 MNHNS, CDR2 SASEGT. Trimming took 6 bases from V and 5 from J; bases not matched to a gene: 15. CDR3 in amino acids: CASSAPGAGDSDEQYF. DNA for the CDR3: TGTGCCAGCAGCGCACCGGGAGCGGGAGATTCGGACGAGCAGTACTTC.

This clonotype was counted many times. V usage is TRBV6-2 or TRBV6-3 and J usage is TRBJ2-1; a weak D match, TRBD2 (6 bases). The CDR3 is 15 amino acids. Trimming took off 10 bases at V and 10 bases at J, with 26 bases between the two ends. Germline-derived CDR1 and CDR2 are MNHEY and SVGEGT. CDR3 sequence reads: CATRRGGAGGKEQFF. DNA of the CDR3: TGTGCCACCAGACGTGGGGGAGCCGGGGGAAAGGAGCAGTTCTTC.

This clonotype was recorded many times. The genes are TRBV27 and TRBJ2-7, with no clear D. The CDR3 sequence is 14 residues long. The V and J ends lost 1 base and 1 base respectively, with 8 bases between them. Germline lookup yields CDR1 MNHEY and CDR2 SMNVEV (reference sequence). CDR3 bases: TGTGCCAGCAGTTTATTTGACACTTCCTACGAGCAGTACTTC. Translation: CASSLFDTSYEQYF.

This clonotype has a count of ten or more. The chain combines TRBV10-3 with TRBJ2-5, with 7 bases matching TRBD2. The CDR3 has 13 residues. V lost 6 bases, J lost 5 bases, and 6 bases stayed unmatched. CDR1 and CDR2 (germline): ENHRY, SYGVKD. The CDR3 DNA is TGTGCCATCAGACGACTAGCTGGGGAGACCCAGTACTTC. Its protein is CAIRRLAGETQYF.

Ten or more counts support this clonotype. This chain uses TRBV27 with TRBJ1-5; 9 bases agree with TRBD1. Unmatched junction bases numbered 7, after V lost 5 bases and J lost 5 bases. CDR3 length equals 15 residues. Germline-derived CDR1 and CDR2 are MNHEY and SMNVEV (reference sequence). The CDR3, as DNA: TGTGCCAGCAGTCGGACAGGGGAGGAGTATCAGCCCCAGCATTTT. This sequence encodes CASSRTGEEYQPQHF.

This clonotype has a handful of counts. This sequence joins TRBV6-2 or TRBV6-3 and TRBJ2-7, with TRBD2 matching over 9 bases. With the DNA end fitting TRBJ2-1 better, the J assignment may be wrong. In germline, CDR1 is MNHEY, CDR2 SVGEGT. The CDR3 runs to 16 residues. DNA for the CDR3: TGTGCCAGCAGTATTAGCGGGAGCCGGAACTCCTACGAGCAGTTCTTC. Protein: CASSISGSRNSYEQFF.

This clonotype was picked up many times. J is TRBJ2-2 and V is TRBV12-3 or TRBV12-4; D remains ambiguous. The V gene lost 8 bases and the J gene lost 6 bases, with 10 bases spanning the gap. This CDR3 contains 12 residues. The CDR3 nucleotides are TGTGCCAGCTGCCCCGGGCCCGGGGAGCTGTTTTTT. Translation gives CASCPGPGELFF.

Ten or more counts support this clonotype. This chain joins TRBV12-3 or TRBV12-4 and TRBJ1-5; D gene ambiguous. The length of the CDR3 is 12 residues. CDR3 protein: CASGLSGQPQHF. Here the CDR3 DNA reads TGTGCTAGTGGTTTATCGGGGCAGCCCCAGCATTTT.

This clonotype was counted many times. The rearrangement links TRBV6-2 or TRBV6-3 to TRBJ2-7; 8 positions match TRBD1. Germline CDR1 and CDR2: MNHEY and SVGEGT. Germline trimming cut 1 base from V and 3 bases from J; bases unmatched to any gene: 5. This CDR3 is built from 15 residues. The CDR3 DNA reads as TGTGCCAGCAGTTACTGGACAGGGATGTTCTACGAGCAGTACTTC. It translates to CASSYWTGMFYEQYF.

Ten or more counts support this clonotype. This CDR3 reads CASSLEAGASGELFF. The CDR3 region has the DNA TGTGCCAGCAGCTTAGAGGCGGGAGCCTCCGGGGAGCTGTTTTTT. The V and J genes are TRBV11-2 and TRBJ2-2; 7 nucleotides match TRBD2. Germline V CDR1 and CDR2: SGHAT, FQNNGV. Trimming cost V 0 bases and J 6 bases; bases outside gene matches: 4. The CDR3 is 15 amino acids.

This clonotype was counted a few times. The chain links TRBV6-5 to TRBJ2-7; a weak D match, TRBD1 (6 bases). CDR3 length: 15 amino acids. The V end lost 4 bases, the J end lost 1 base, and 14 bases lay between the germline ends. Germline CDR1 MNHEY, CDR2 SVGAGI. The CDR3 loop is CASSSNRVVSYEQYF. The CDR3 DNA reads TGTGCCAGCAGTTCGAACAGGGTTGTGTCCTACGAGCAGTACTTC.

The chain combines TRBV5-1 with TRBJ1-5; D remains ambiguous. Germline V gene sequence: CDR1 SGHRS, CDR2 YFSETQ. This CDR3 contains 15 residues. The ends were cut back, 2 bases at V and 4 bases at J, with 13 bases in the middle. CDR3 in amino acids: CASSLNPGPNQPQHF. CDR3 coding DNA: TGCGCCAGCAGCTTAAACCCTGGACCGAATCAGCCCCAGCATTTT.

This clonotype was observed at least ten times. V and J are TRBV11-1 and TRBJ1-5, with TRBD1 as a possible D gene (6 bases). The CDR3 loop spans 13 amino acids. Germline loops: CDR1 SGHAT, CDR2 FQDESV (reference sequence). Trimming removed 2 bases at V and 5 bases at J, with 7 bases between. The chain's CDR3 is CASSLSGDQPQHF. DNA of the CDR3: TGTGCCAGCAGCTTATCAGGGGATCAGCCCCAGCATTTT. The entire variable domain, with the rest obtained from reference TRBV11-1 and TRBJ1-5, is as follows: EAEVAQSPRYKITEKSQAVAFWCDPISGHATLYWYRQILGQGPELLVQFQDESVVDDSQLPKDRFSAERLKGVDSTLKIQPAELGDSAMYLCASSLSGDQPQHFGDGTRLSIL.

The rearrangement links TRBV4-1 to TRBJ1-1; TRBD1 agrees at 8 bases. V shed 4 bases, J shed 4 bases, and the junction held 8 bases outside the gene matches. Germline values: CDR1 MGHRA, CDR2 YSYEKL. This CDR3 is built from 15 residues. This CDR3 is CASSRSTGAVTEAFF. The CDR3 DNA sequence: TGCGCCAGCAGCCGGTCGACAGGGGCGGTCACTGAAGCTTTCTTT.

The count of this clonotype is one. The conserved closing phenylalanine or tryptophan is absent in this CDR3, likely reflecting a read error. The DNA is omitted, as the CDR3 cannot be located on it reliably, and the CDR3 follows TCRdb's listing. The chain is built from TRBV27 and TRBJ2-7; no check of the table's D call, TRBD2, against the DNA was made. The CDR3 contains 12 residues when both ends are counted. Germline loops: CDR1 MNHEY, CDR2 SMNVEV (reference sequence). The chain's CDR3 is CASSRLAGGPEI.

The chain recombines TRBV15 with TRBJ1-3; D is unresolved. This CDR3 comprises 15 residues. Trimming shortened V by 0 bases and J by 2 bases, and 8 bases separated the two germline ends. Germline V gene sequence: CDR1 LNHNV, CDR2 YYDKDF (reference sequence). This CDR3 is CATSRDLTAGNTIYF. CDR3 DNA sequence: TGTGCCACCAGCAGAGATTTAACGGCTGGAAACACCATATATTTT.

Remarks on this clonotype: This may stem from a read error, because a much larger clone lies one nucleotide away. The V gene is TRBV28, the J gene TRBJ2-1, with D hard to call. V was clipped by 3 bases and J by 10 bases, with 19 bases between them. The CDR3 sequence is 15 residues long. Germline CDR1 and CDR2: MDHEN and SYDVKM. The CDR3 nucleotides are TGTGCCAGCAGTTTCCGGTCTCTCACGCAGTGGGAGCAGTTCTTC. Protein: CASSFRSLTQWEQFF.

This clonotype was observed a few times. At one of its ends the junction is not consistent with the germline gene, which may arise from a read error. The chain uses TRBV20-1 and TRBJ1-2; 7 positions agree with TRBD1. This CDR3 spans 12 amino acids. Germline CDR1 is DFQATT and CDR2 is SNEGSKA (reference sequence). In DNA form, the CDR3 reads TGCAGTGCTGCCGACAGGGCGTATGGCTACGCCTTC. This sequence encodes CSAADRAYGYAF.

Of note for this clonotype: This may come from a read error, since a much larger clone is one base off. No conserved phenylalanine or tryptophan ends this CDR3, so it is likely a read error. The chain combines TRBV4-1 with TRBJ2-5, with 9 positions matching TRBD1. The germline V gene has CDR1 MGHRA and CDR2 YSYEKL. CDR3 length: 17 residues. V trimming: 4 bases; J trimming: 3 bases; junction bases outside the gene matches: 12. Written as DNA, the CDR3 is TGCGCCAGCAGCCTCGTTACCACCGGGACAGGGAAAGAGACCCAGTACCTC. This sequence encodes CASSLVTTGTGKETQYL.

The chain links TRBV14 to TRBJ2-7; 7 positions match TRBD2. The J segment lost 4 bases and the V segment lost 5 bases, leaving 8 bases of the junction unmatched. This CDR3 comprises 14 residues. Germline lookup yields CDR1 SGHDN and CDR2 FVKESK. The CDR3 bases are TGTGCCAGCAGCGGCCGGGACTACCGTTACGAGCAGTACTTC. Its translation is CASSGRDYRYEQYF.

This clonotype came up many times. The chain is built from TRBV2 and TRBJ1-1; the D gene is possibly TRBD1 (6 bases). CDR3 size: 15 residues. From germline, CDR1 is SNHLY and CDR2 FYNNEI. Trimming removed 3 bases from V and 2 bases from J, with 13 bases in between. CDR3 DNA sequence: TGTGCCAGCAGTGACCCCAACAGGGCTAACACTGAAGCTTTCTTT. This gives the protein CASSDPNRANTEAFF.

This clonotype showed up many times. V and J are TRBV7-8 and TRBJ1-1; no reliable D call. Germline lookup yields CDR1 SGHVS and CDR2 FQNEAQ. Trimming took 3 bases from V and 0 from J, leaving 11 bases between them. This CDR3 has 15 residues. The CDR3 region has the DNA TGTGCCAGCAGCTTCTTTAGGCAGATGAACACTGAAGCTTTCTTT. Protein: CASSFFRQMNTEAFF.

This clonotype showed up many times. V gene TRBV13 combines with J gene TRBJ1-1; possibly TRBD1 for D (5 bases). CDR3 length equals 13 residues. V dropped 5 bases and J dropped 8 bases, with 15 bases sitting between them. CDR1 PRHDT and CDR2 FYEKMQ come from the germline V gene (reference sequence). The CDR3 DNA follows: TGTGCCAGCAGCCTCCTGGGCAGGGTAGAAGCTTTCTTT. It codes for CASSLLGRVEAFF.

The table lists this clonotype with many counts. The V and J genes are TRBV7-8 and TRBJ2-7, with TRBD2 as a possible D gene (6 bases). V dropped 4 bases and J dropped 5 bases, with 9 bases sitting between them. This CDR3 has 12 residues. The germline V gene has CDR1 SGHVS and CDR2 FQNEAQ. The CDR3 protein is CASSSPGDEQYF. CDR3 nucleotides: TGTGCCAGCAGCTCCCCGGGGGACGAGCAGTACTTC.

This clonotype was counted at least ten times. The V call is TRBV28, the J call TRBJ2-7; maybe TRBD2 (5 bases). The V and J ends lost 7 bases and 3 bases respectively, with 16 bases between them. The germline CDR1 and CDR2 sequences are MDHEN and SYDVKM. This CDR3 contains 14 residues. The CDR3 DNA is TGTGCCAGCAATTACGGCGGGCAGCTCTACGAGCAGTACTTC. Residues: CASNYGGQLYEQYF.

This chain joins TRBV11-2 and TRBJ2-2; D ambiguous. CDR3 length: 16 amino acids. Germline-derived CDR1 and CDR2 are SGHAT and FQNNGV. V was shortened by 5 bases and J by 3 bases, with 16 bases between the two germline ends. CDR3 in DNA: TGTGCCAGCAGCCGAGTCACGAGCAGGCACACCGGGGAGCTGTTTTTT. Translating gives CASSRVTSRHTGELFF.

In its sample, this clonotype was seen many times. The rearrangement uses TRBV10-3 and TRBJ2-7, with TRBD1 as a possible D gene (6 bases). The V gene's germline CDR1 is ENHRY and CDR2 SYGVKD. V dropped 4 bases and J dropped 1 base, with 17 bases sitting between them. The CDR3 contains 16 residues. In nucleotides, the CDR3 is TGTGCCATCAGTGCGGGACCAGGGGATCTTTCCTACGAGCAGTACTTC. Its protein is CAISAGPGDLSYEQYF.

The CDR3 sequence is CASSLYGTGAKNIQYF. As DNA, the CDR3 is TGTGCCAGCAGTTTATATGGGACAGGGGCCAAAAACATTCAGTACTTC. The chain is built from TRBV28 and TRBJ2-4, with 9 bases identical to TRBD1. The CDR3 sequence is 16 residues long. After removal of 1 base from V and 1 base from J, the junction contained 2 bases not matched to a gene. Germline V gene lookup returns CDR1 MDHEN and CDR2 SYDVKM.

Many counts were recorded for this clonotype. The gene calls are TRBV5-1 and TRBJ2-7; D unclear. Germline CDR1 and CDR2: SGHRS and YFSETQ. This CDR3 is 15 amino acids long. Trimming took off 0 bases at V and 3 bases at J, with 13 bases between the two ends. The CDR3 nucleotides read TGCGCCAGCAGCTTGGGTGGAGACCCCCGCTACGAGCAGTACTTC. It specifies CASSLGGDPRYEQYF.

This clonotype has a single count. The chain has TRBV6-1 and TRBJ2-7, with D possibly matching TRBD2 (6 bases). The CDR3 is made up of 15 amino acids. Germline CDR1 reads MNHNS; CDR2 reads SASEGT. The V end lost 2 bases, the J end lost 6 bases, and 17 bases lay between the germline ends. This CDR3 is CASSELRGAPGEQYF. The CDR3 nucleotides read TGTGCCAGCAGTGAATTGCGGGGAGCCCCGGGCGAGCAGTACTTC.